This entry features one T cell receptor beta chain sequence. Its antigen is as yet unknown. The sample comes from a study of blood T cells in healthy people across ages. Per the germline V gene, CDR1 is LGHNA and CDR2 is YSLEER. This CDR3 region has 15 residues. Unmatched junction bases numbered 5, after V lost 1 base and J lost 5 bases. Study-level findings and limits: Using unsorted PBMCs precluded a conclusive naive versus antigen-experienced comparison. Strong correlation existed between TCR beta diversity and naive T cell percentage.

A sample-barcoded 5' primer and a J-beta primer mix were used in a second PCR of about 7 to 12 cycles. A template-switch adaptor with 12 random nucleotides tagged each cDNA molecule. Sequencing of every sample gave 3 million or more CDR3-containing paired-end reads. TCRdb re-derived calls from the 5' RACE reads in MiXCR, one entry per CDR3 protein. There are about 2 million distinct CDR3 sequences in the sample; roughly 50% occur only once, and more than 2% lies in the top ten. Sequenced: blood. The chain joins TRBV4-3 to TRBJ2-5, with TRBD1 identical over 9 bases. This clonotype originated in a middle-aged woman in good health. The CDR3 DNA follows: TGCGCCAGCAGCCAAGGGACAGGGGAAGGGGAGACCCAGTACTTC. As protein: CASSQGTGEGETQYF.